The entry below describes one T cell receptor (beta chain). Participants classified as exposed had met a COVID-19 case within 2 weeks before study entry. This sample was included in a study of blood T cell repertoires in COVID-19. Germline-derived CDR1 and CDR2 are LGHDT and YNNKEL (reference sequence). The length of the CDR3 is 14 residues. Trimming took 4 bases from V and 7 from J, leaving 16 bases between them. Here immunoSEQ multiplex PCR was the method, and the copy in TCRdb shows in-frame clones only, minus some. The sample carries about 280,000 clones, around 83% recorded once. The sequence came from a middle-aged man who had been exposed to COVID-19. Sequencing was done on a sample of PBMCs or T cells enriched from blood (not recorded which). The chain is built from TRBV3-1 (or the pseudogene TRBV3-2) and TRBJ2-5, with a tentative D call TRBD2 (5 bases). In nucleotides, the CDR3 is TGTGCCAGCAGCCGGGAGTCGGGGTTGGGGACCCAGTACTTC. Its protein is CASSRESGLGTQYF.